The 17 T cell receptor beta chains below come from one sample, sequenced in a study of T cell changes during pregnancy in multiple sclerosis. TCRdb's copy holds only in-frame clones and misses some; the assay was immunoSEQ multiplex PCR. The data show 34,000 or so clones, with 90% seen just once and around 4.3% held by the top ten. The starting material was CD8+ T cells from peripheral blood mononuclear cells, obtained after pregnancy. Source of these receptors: a female donor with multiple sclerosis, enrolled in a pregnancy study.

The rearrangement links TRBV9 to TRBJ1-1; 8 nucleotides line up with TRBD1. The CDR3 runs 16 residues. The germline V gene encodes CDR1 SGDLS and CDR2 YYNGEE. V dropped 4 bases and J dropped 7; count of bases not matched to a gene: 15. DNA for the CDR3: TGTGCCAGCAGCTTTGACCCGGGGCAGGGGGCAAATGAAGCTTTCTTT. It is translated as CASSFDPGQGANEAFF.

This clone was found a few times. The CDR3 DNA is TGTGCCAGTAGTATGGGACAGGGTCCGGATACGCAGTATTTT. Translating gives CASSMGQGPDTQYF. The chain carries TRBV19 and TRBJ2-3; 9 bases are shared with TRBD1. J was trimmed by 6 bases and V by 3 bases; bases with no gene match: 4. CDR3 size: 14 residues. Germline V gene data show CDR1 as LNHDA and CDR2 as SQIVND (reference sequence). Using reference TRBV19 and TRBJ2-3 for the parts outside the CDR3, the full variable domain is DGGITQSPKYLFRKEGQNVTLSCEQNLNHDAMYWYRQDPGQGLRLIYYSQIVNDFQKGDIAEGYSVSREKKESFPLTVTSAQKNPTAFYLCASSMGQGPDTQYFGPGTRLTVL.

This clone was found once. V is TRBV2 and J is TRBJ2-7, with D unresolved. V dropped 6 bases and J dropped 3 bases, with 18 bases sitting between them. This CDR3 spans 15 amino acids. Germline CDR1 SNHLY, CDR2 FYNNEI. CDR3 region: CASRPPRGIGYEQYF. As DNA, the CDR3 is TGTGCCAGCAGGCCCCCACGAGGTATAGGCTACGAGCAGTACTTC.

The chain employs TRBV27 and TRBJ2-1; TRBD2 is a possible D gene (7 bases). This CDR3 spans 17 amino acids. Germline V gives CDR1 MNHEY, CDR2 SMNVEV (reference sequence). V lost 2 bases, J lost 0 bases, and 14 bases lay in between. The CDR3: CASSLEPGGDSYNEQFF. Here the CDR3 DNA reads TGTGCCAGCAGTTTAGAGCCGGGGGGCGACTCCTACAATGAGCAGTTCTTC.

The rearrangement links TRBV9 to TRBJ2-7; 7 bases agree with TRBD2. With 3 bases clipped from V and 3 bases from J, the junction kept 9 bases outside the gene matches. Germline V gene data show CDR1 as SGDLS and CDR2 as YYNGEE. The CDR3 is made up of 15 amino acids. The CDR3 protein is CASSASTSQIYEQYF. The CDR3 region has the DNA TGTGCCAGCAGCGCCTCGACTAGCCAAATCTACGAGCAGTACTTC.

The chain combines TRBV5-6 with TRBJ2-5, with TRBD1 identical over 7 bases. After removal of 0 bases from V and 5 bases from J, the junction contained 7 bases not matched to a gene. This CDR3 contains 15 residues. Germline assignment: CDR1 SGHDT and CDR2 YYEEEE. The CDR3 DNA sequence: TGTGCCAGCAGCTTGGCGGACAGGATCTGGGAGACCCAGTACTTC. Its protein is CASSLADRIWETQYF.

The chain is built from TRBV7-2 and TRBJ2-5; 7 bases align to TRBD1. CDR1 is SGHTA, CDR2 FQGNSA, per germline. Trimming removed 8 bases from V and 1 base from J; junction bases left unmatched: 4. The CDR3 runs to 13 residues. This CDR3 reads CASVRDSQETQYF. CDR3 DNA: TGTGCCAGCGTAAGGGACAGCCAAGAGACCCAGTACTTC.

V is TRBV2 and J is TRBJ2-7; 9 bases fit TRBD2. Germline trimming cut 3 bases from V and 5 bases from J; bases unmatched to any gene: 8. CDR1 is SNHLY and CDR2 is FYNNEI in the germline V gene. This CDR3 is 15 amino acids long. Here the CDR3 reads CASSDSAGGAHEQYF. In DNA, the CDR3 is TGTGCCAGCAGTGACTCGGCGGGGGGGGCCCACGAGCAGTACTTC.

This clone was counted a few times. The chain is built from TRBV11-2 and TRBJ2-1; tentatively, D is TRBD2 (5 bases). CDR1 and CDR2 from the germline V gene are SGHAT and FQNNGV. The CDR3 is 13 residues long. The V end was cut by 5 bases, the J end by 5 bases, with 10 bases between. The CDR3 reads CASSPRDDNEQFF. The CDR3 DNA follows: TGTGCCAGCAGCCCACGGGATGACAATGAGCAGTTCTTC. The variable domain in full, completed from reference TRBV11-2 and TRBJ2-1, reads EAGVAQSPRYKIIEKRQSVAFWCNPISGHATLYWYQQILGQGPKLLIQFQNNGVVDDSQLPKDRFSAERLKGVDSTLKIQPAKLEDSAVYLCASSPRDDNEQFFGPGTRLTVL.

The rearrangement links TRBV29-1 to TRBJ2-1; no reliable D call. V was pared by 2 bases and J by 9 bases, with 14 bases between. Germline CDR1 SQVTM, CDR2 ANQGSEA. The CDR3 has 13 amino acids. This CDR3 reads CSVESRVVLEQFF. The DNA for the CDR3 is TGCAGCGTTGAATCCCGGGTAGTACTTGAGCAGTTCTTC.

The rearrangement joins TRBV27 to TRBJ1-3; D perhaps matches TRBD1 (6 bases). From germline, CDR1 is MNHEY and CDR2 SMNVEV (reference sequence). CDR3 length: 15 residues. Trimming removed 5 bases from V and 0 bases from J, with 11 bases in between. The chain's CDR3 is CASSLDRSSGNTIYF. CDR3 sequence (DNA): TGTGCCAGCAGTCTTGACAGGAGCTCTGGAAACACCATATATTTT.

V usage is TRBV6-1 and J usage is TRBJ1-1, with D uncertain. The V and J ends lost 0 bases and 5 bases respectively, with 7 bases between them. The CDR3 spans 13 residues. Per germline, CDR1 MNHNS and CDR2 SASEGT. DNA for the CDR3: TGTGCCAGCAGTGAAGCCGGACTTACTGAAGCTTTCTTT. Encoded protein: CASSEAGLTEAFF.

V is TRBV4-3 and J is TRBJ2-7, with 14 bases identical to TRBD2. This CDR3 has 15 amino acids. The J segment lost 5 bases and the V segment lost 4 bases, leaving 4 bases of the junction unmatched. Looked up from germline, CDR1 is LGHNA and CDR2 is YSLEER. The CDR3: CASSRLAGGRNEQYF. The CDR3 bases are TGCGCCAGCAGCCGACTAGCGGGGGGGCGGAACGAGCAGTACTTC.

The chain couples TRBV7-3 to TRBJ2-7; no firm D call. The CDR3 has 13 amino acids. Trimming pared 1 base from V and 1 base from J, leaving 5 bases between. From germline, CDR1 is SGHTA and CDR2 FQGTGA. The CDR3 DNA sequence: TGTGCCAGCAGCTTAATCGGGTCCTACGAGCAGTACTTC. Protein sequence: CASSLIGSYEQYF.

V is TRBV4-3 and J is TRBJ1-2; possibly TRBD1 for D (6 bases). Germline lookup yields CDR1 LGHNA and CDR2 YSLEER. The CDR3 totals 15 residues. The germline V and J ends were trimmed by 1 base and 8 bases, with 17 bases remaining between them. CDR3 in amino acids: CASSQVTGQTLGYTF. In nucleotides, the CDR3 is TGCGCCAGCAGCCAAGTGACGGGACAAACTTTGGGCTACACCTTC.

Details on this clone: One end of the junction does not line up with germline, which may come from a read error. The chain uses TRBV19 and TRBJ1-1, with D unresolved. In germline, CDR1 is LNHDA, CDR2 SQIVND (reference sequence). The CDR3 length is 16 residues. The CDR3, as DNA: TGTGCCAGCAGTATGAAGGGCCGGGAGGGTATAACTGAAGCTTTCTTT. It is translated as CASSMKGREGITEAFF.

This chain uses TRBV7-9 with TRBJ2-5; TRBD2 matches 10 bases. The V gene end was trimmed by 5 bases and the J gene end by 5 bases; junction bases not matched to a gene: 11. Germline V gene lookup returns CDR1 SEHNR and CDR2 FQNEAQ (reference sequence). This CDR3 is built from 16 residues. The CDR3 spells CASSPSRAGGRETQYF. The CDR3 bases are TGTGCCAGCAGCCCCAGCCGAGCGGGGGGGAGGGAGACCCAGTACTTC.